Below are 24 T cell receptor beta chains sequenced from a single sample in a study of cytomegalovirus exposure and HLA in healthy donors. The PCR contained 60 Vbeta and 13 Jbeta primers. Clones were read by immunoSEQ multiplex PCR, and TCRdb kept only the in-frame ones, dropping some. The sample contains about 140,000 clones, roughly 73% of which appear only once. Sample: PBMCs. The origin of the receptors is a man aged 18 to 35 in good health and CMV-seropositive.

V is TRBV7-9 and J is TRBJ1-1; 7 bases match TRBD1. Looked up from germline, CDR1 is SEHNR and CDR2 is FQNEAQ (reference sequence). With V trimmed by 6 bases and J by 4 bases, 5 bases remained unmatched. This CDR3 contains 13 residues. For the CDR3, the DNA is TGTGCCAGCAGATTTACAGGGGTCACTGAAGCTTTCTTT. It yields the protein CASRFTGVTEAFF.

The chain joins TRBV2 to TRBJ2-7; the D gene is possibly TRBD2 (5 bases). V lost 5 bases, J lost 2 bases, and 13 bases lay in between. Germline CDR1 and CDR2: SNHLY and FYNNEI. The length of the CDR3 is 14 residues. The CDR3 is CASSPANGAYEQYF. The CDR3 bases are TGTGCCAGCAGTCCCGCGAACGGGGCCTACGAGCAGTACTTC.

Only one count was recorded for this clone. This chain links TRBV11-2 with TRBJ2-1; a weak D match, TRBD2 (6 bases). Germline lookup yields CDR1 SGHAT and CDR2 FQNNGV. V was clipped by 5 bases and J by 9 bases, with 26 bases between them. The CDR3 length is 17 residues. CDR3 sequence: CASSPRRGTLSRGEQFF. CDR3 in DNA: TGTGCCAGCAGCCCCCGTCGCGGGACTTTATCCCGAGGTGAGCAGTTCTTC.

This clone was seen a single time. This rearrangement joins TRBV2 to TRBJ1-1; TRBD1 agrees at 9 bases. The ends lost 7 bases at V and 6 bases at J; junction bases unmatched: 9. The CDR3 is made up of 14 amino acids. CDR1 and CDR2 from the germline V gene are SNHLY and FYNNEI. The CDR3 sequence: CASKWRRQGAEAFF. DNA for the CDR3: TGTGCCAGCAAATGGAGGAGACAGGGGGCTGAAGCTTTCTTT.

In the case of this clone: The same CDR3 is also encoded by other DNA sequences in this sample. The chain is built from TRBV5-1 and TRBJ1-4; D is perhaps TRBD1 (5 bases). This CDR3 comprises 14 residues. The germline gives CDR1 SGHRS, CDR2 YFSETQ. With 4 bases removed from V and 0 bases from J, the gap between germline ends came to 7 bases. The CDR3 DNA reads TGCGCCAGCAGCCTGACAGCAACTAATGAAAAACTGTTTTTT. Translated, it gives CASSLTATNEKLFF.

This clone was seen a single time. This chain links TRBV7-9 with TRBJ1-2; D may be TRBD1 (6 bases). Germline lookup yields CDR1 SEHNR and CDR2 FQNEAQ (reference sequence). This CDR3 is 13 amino acids long. The V and J ends lost 5 bases and 4 bases respectively, with 11 bases between them. For the CDR3, the DNA is TGTGCCAGCAGCGACCGAGGGGGCTATGGCTACACCTTC. Translated, it gives CASSDRGGYGYTF. The variable domain in full, with the rest retrieved from reference TRBV7-9 and TRBJ1-2, is DTGVSQNPRHKITKRGQNVTFRCDPISEHNRLYWYRQTLGQGPEFLTYFQNEAQLEKSRLLSDRFSAERPKGSFSTLEIQRTEQGDSAMYLCASSDRGGYGYTFGSGTRLTVV.

The rearrangement joins TRBV5-6 to TRBJ2-5, with 14 bases aligning to TRBD2. J gave up 5 bases and V 0 bases, and 9 bases lay outside the gene matches. This CDR3 has 18 amino acids. Germline V gene sequence: CDR1 SGHDT, CDR2 YYEEEE. The CDR3 region has the DNA TGTGCCAGCAGCTTGGCTTCTGGACTAGCGGGAGGAGGGGAGACCCAGTACTTC. Its protein is CASSLASGLAGGGETQYF. Using reference TRBV5-6 and TRBJ2-5 for the parts outside the CDR3, the full variable domain is DAGVTQSPTHLIKTRGQQVTLRCSPKSGHDTVSWYQQALGQGPQFIFQYYEEEERQRGNFPDRFSGHQFPNYSSELNVNALLLGDSALYLCASSLASGLAGGGETQYFGPGTRLLVL.

The chain carries TRBV5-1 and TRBJ1-1; D not resolved. The CDR3 length is 14 residues. V dropped 5 bases and J dropped 4 bases, with 15 bases sitting between them. The germline gives CDR1 SGHRS, CDR2 YFSETQ. In DNA form, the CDR3 reads TGCGCCAGCAGGAATGACGTCGTAGCCACTGAAGCTTTCTTT. It is translated as CASRNDVVATEAFF.

This sequence joins TRBV28 and TRBJ1-5; 7 nucleotides align to TRBD1. V lost 1 base and J lost 5; bases outside the gene matches: 14. This CDR3 has 18 residues. Germline V gene data show CDR1 as MDHEN and CDR2 as SYDVKM. CDR3: CASSLLSFRQGSDQPQHF. CDR3 nucleotide sequence: TGTGCCAGCAGTTTATTATCATTCCGACAGGGTAGTGATCAGCCCCAGCATTTT.

As to this clone: Other DNA sequences in this sample translate to the same CDR3. The chain joins TRBV30 to TRBJ2-5; D unclear. V lost 0 bases, J lost 4 bases, and 3 bases lay in between. The CDR3 contains 11 residues. In germline, CDR1 is GTSNPN, CDR2 SVGIG (reference sequence). The CDR3 protein is CAWSVLETQYF. CDR3 bases: TGTGCCTGGAGTGTACTAGAGACCCAGTACTTC.

The rearrangement uses TRBV7-9 and TRBJ2-7; 9 bases line up with TRBD1. Germline CDR1 reads SEHNR; CDR2 reads FQNEAQ (reference sequence). V lost 5 bases, J lost 7 bases, and 12 bases stayed unmatched. This CDR3 is 15 amino acids long. CDR3 in amino acids: CASSQDGQGRWEQYF. Written as DNA, the CDR3 is TGTGCCAGCAGCCAGGACGGACAGGGGCGATGGGAGCAGTACTTC. Full variable domain (outside the CDR3, taken from reference TRBV7-9 and TRBJ2-7): DTGVSQNPRHKITKRGQNVTFRCDPISEHNRLYWYRQTLGQGPEFLTYFQNEAQLEKSRLLSDRFSAERPKGSFSTLEIQRTEQGDSAMYLCASSQDGQGRWEQYFGPGTRLTVT.

CDR3 amino acids: CASSSQTGGFADTQYF. CDR3 sequence (DNA): TGTGCCAGCAGTTCCCAGACAGGGGGGTTCGCAGATACGCAGTATTTT. The chain joins TRBV27 to TRBJ2-3, with 9 bases that match TRBD1. Trimming took 4 bases from V and 4 from J; bases not matched to a gene: 9. Germline-derived CDR1 and CDR2 are MNHEY and SMNVEV (reference sequence). CDR3 size: 16 residues.

V is TRBV29-1 and J is TRBJ2-5; 7 nucleotides align to TRBD1. The length of the CDR3 is 13 residues. J gave up 2 bases and V 7 bases, and 7 bases lay outside the gene matches. Looked up from germline, CDR1 is SQVTM and CDR2 is ANQGSEA. The CDR3 protein is CSGGQWGQETQYF. In nucleotides, the CDR3 is TGCAGCGGGGGACAGTGGGGGCAAGAGACCCAGTACTTC.

The genes are TRBV6-5 and TRBJ2-5, with TRBD2 matching over 11 bases. The DNA end lines up better with TRBJ2-7; the J call may be wrong. The CDR3 length is 15 residues. Germline values: CDR1 MNHEY, CDR2 SVGAGI. This CDR3 reads CASRELAGASYEQYF. In nucleotides, the CDR3 is TGTGCCAGCAGGGAACTAGCGGGAGCTTCCTACGAGCAGTACTTC.

In this sample, this clone turned up a few times. V and J are TRBV5-4 and TRBJ2-1, with D possibly matching TRBD1 (6 bases). Germline loops: CDR1 SGHNT, CDR2 YYREEE (reference sequence). This CDR3 contains 13 residues. V was trimmed by 3 bases and J by 9 bases, leaving 13 bases between them. The CDR3 loop reads CASSSTRGTEQFF. The CDR3 region has the DNA TGTGCCAGCAGCTCTACCAGGGGCACTGAGCAGTTCTTC.

This chain joins TRBV29-1 and TRBJ2-5, with 8 bases matching TRBD1. The end of the DNA fits TRBJ2-7 better, so the J call may be wrong. The CDR3 spans 15 residues. Germline V gene sequence: CDR1 SQVTM, CDR2 ANQGSEA. CDR3 DNA sequence: TGCAGCGTTGAACTGACGGCAGGGGGCCAGTACGAGCAGTACTTC. Amino acids: CSVELTAGGQYEQYF.

The chain uses TRBV29-1 and TRBJ1-2; D possibly corresponds to TRBD1 (5 bases). The length of the CDR3 is 15 residues. Trimming stripped 5 bases from V and 4 bases from J, with 20 bases between. CDR1 and CDR2 from the germline V gene are SQVTM and ANQGSEA. The CDR3 bases are TGCAGCGTTCTCGCGGCAGGGATAAACCTCTATGGCTACACCTTC. As protein: CSVLAAGINLYGYTF.

The chain uses TRBV29-1 and TRBJ2-1, with 12 bases identical to TRBD2. J lost 7 bases, V lost 4 bases, and 5 bases had no gene match. This CDR3 has 14 residues. Germline V CDR1 and CDR2: SQVTM, ANQGSEA. The CDR3 spells CSVVRLAGVNEQFF. DNA for the CDR3: TGCAGCGTTGTAAGACTAGCGGGAGTAAATGAGCAGTTCTTC.

This chain links TRBV27 with TRBJ2-6; D is unresolved. Germline CDR1 reads MNHEY; CDR2 reads SMNVEV (reference sequence). The CDR3 is made up of 16 amino acids. V shed 7 bases and J shed 2 bases, with 15 bases lying between them. The chain's CDR3 is CASTTMTGPGANVLTF. The CDR3 DNA follows: TGTGCCAGCACTACCATGACGGGTCCTGGGGCCAACGTCCTGACTTTC.

This chain joins TRBV19 and TRBJ2-3, with 10 bases matching TRBD2. Germline V gives CDR1 LNHDA, CDR2 SQIVND (reference sequence). The CDR3 extends over 18 amino acids. The V segment lost 1 base and the J segment 0 bases; nucleotides outside the gene matches: 7. CDR3: CASSIVSLAGASTDTQYF. The CDR3, as DNA: TGTGCCAGTAGTATAGTTTCGCTAGCGGGAGCCAGCACAGATACGCAGTATTTT. The whole variable domain, filled in from reference TRBV19 and TRBJ2-3, reads DGGITQSPKYLFRKEGQNVTLSCEQNLNHDAMYWYRQDPGQGLRLIYYSQIVNDFQKGDIAEGYSVSREKKESFPLTVTSAQKNPTAFYLCASSIVSLAGASTDTQYFGPGTRLTVL.

The chain couples TRBV20-1 to TRBJ1-1, with D possibly matching TRBD1 (5 bases). The germline gives CDR1 DFQATT, CDR2 SNEGSKA (reference sequence). The CDR3 is 11 amino acids. This CDR3 reads CRLRVNTEAFF. CDR3 in DNA: TGCCGACTCAGGGTGAACACTGAAGCTTTCTTT.

The rearrangement uses TRBV25-1 and TRBJ1-2; no definite D call. CDR3 length: 14 residues. The V gene lost 6 bases and the J gene lost 4 bases, with 15 bases spanning the gap. Germline CDR1 reads MGHDK; CDR2 reads SYGVNS. The CDR3 is CASRYLHRSYGYTF. CDR3 sequence (DNA): TGTGCCAGCAGGTACCTCCATCGTAGCTATGGCTACACCTTC.

The genes are TRBV28 and TRBJ2-6; 10 bases are a match to TRBD2. The length of the CDR3 is 21 residues. V lost 3 bases to trimming and J lost 0 bases; unmatched junction nucleotides: 14. Germline V lookup: CDR1 MDHEN, CDR2 SYDVKM. This chain's CDR3 is CASSFLWGLATTDSGANVLTF. The CDR3 nucleotides are TGTGCCAGCAGTTTTTTGTGGGGACTAGCGACTACAGACTCTGGGGCCAACGTCCTGACTTTC.

This chain uses TRBV4-1 with TRBJ2-7, with 8 bases that match TRBD1. This CDR3 is 17 amino acids long. Looked up from germline, CDR1 is MGHRA and CDR2 is YSYEKL. V shed 2 bases, J shed 1 base, and the junction held 10 bases outside the gene matches. The DNA for the CDR3 is TGCGCCAGCAGCCAACGGGACGGGACAGGCCCTTCCTACGAGCAGTACTTC. Protein sequence: CASSQRDGTGPSYEQYF.